This TCR beta chain was sequenced in a study of cytomegalovirus exposure and HLA in healthy donors. Study-level findings and limits: Sequence variants that were highly shared formed a cluster that was likely a sequencing artifact.

Regarding this clone: What it binds is unknown.

With 60 Vbeta and 13 Jbeta primers, the PCR was carried out. TCRdb keeps only in-frame clones here, not all; method: immunoSEQ multiplex PCR. Among some 150,000 clones listed, about four fifths were seen once. Sample: PBMCs. This clonotype was obtained from a man aged 50-59 years in good health and CMV-seropositive.

In DNA form, the CDR3 reads TGTGCCAGCAGCCAAGGAGGGGGACGTCCTTGGGATGAGCAGTTCTTC. Its protein product is CASSQGGGRPWDEQFF. The V and J genes are TRBV14 and TRBJ2-1; maybe TRBD1 (6 bases). The germline V gene has CDR1 SGHDN and CDR2 FVKESK. This CDR3 comprises 16 residues. V lost 1 base and J lost 8, with 18 bases in between.